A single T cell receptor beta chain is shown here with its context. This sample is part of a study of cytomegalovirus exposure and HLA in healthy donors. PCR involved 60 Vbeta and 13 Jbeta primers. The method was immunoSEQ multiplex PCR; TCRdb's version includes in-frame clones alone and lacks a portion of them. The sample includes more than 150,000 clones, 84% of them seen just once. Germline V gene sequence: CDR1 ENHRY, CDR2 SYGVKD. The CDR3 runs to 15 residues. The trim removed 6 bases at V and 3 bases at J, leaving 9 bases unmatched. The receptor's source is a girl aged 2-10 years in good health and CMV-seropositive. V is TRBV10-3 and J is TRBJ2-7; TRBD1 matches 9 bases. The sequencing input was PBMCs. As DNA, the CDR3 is TGTGCCATCAGCGCCGGGACAGGGTCAAACTACGAGCAGTACTTC. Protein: CAISAGTGSNYEQYF.